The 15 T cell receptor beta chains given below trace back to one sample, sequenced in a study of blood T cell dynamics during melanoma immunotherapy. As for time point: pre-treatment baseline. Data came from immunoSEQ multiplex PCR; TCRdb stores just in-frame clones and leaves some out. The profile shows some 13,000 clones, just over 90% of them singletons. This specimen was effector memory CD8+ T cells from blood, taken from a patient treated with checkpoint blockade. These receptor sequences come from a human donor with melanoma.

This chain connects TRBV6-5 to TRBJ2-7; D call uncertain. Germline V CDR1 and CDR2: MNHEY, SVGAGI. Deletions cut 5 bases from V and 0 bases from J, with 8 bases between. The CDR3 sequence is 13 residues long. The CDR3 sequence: CASSQVTSYEQYF. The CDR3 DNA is TGTGCCAGCAGTCAAGTAACCTCCTACGAGCAGTACTTC.

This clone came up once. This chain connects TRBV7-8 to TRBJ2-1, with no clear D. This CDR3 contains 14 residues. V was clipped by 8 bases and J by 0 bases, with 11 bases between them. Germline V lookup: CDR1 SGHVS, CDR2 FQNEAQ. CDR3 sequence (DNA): TGTGCCAGCCGGAGCAGGAGCTCCTACAATGAGCAGTTCTTC. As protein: CASRSRSSYNEQFF.

The CDR3 coding sequence is TGCAGCGTTGAACAGGGGTCCATCGACTATGGCTACACCTTC. As protein: CSVEQGSIDYGYTF. The rearrangement uses TRBV29-1 and TRBJ1-2, with a weak D call TRBD1 (6 bases). V gave up 2 bases and J gave up 3 bases, with 13 bases separating them. The CDR3 is 14 amino acids. Germline V lookup: CDR1 SQVTM, CDR2 ANQGSEA.

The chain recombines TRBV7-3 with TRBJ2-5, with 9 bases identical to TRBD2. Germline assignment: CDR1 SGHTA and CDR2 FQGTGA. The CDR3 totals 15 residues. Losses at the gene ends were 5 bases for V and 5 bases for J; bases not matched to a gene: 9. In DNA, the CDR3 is TGTGCCAGCAGCCGAACCGCGGGAGGGCGGGAGACCCAGTACTTC. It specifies CASSRTAGGRETQYF.

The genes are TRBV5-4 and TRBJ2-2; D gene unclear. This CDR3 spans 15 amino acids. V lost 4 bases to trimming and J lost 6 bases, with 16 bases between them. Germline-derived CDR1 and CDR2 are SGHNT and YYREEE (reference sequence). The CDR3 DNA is TGTGCCAGCAGCCGAGCCGTGGGGTTTCCCGGGGAGCTGTTTTTT. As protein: CASSRAVGFPGELFF.

CDR3 in amino acids: CASSLHERNTEAFF. CDR3 DNA: TGTGCCAGCAGCTTACATGAAAGGAACACTGAAGCTTTCTTT. V is TRBV7-8 and J is TRBJ1-1; unclear D gene. The CDR3 runs to 14 residues. Germline CDR1 SGHVS, CDR2 FQNEAQ. V dropped 2 bases and J dropped 1 base, with 8 bases sitting between them.

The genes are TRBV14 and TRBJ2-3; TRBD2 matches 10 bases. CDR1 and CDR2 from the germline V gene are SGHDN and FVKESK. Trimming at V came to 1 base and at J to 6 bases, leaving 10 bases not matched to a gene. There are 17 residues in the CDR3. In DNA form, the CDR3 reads TGTGCCAGCAGCCAAGGGTTAGGCCTAGCGGGAGCTGATACGCAGTATTTT. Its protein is CASSQGLGLAGADTQYF.

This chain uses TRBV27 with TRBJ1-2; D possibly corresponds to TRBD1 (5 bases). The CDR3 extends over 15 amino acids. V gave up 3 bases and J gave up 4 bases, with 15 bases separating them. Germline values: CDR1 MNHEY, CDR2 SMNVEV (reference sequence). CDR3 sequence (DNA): TGTGCCAGCAGTTTGGTTTCCGGGGGTAGCTATGGCTACACCTTC. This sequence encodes CASSLVSGGSYGYTF.

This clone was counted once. The CDR3 sequence is CASSFTGNTGELFF. DNA for the CDR3: TGTGCCAGCAGCTTTACAGGGAACACCGGGGAGCTGTTTTTT. The genes are TRBV27 and TRBJ2-2, with a tentative D call TRBD1 (5 bases). The CDR3 has 14 residues. The V end was cut by 6 bases, the J end by 1 base, with 9 bases between. Germline V gene data show CDR1 as MNHEY and CDR2 as SMNVEV (reference sequence).

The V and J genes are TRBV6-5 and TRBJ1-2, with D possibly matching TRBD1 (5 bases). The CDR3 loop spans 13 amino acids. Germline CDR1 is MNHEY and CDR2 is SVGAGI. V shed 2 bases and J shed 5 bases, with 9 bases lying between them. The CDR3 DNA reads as TGTGCCAGCAGTTACGAGGCAGGGTATGGCTACACCTTC. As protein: CASSYEAGYGYTF.

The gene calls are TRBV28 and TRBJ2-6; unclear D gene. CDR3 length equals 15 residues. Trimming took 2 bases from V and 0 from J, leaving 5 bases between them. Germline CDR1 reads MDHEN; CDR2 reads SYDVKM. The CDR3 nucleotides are TGTGCCAGCAGTTTAATAGACTCTGGGGCCAACGTCCTGACTTTC. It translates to CASSLIDSGANVLTF.

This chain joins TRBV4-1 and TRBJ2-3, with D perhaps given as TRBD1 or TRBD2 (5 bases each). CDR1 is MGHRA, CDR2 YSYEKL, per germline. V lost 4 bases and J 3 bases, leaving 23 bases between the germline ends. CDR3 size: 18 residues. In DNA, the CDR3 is TGCGCCAGCAGCCCACCAAGGGCCGGGACCTCTCCAACAGATACGCAGTATTTT. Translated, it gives CASSPPRAGTSPTDTQYF.

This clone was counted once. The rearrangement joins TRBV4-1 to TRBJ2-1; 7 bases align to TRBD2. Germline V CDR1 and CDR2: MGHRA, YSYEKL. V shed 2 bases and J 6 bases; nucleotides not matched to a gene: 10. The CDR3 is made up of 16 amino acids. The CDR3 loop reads CASSQPAGLTGNEQFF. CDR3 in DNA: TGCGCCAGCAGCCAACCAGCGGGATTGACCGGCAATGAGCAGTTCTTC.

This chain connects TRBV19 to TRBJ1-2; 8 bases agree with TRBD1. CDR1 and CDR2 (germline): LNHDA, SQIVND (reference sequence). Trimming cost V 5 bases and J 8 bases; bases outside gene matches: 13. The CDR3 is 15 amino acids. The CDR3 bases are TGTGCCAGTAGTCCCTCGGCAGGGGGCGCCGCCGGCTACACCTTC. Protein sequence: CASSPSAGGAAGYTF.

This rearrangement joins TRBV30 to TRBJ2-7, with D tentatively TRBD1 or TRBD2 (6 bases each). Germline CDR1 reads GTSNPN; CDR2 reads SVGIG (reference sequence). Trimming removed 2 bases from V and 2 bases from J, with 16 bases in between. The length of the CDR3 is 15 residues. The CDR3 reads CAWSFTGALTYEQYF. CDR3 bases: TGTGCCTGGAGTTTTACGGGGGCGCTAACCTACGAGCAGTACTTC.